Listed below are T cell receptor beta chains from one sample, sequenced in a study of T cells in Graves' hyperthyroidism and ophthalmopathy. TCRdb called the multiplex PCR reads again in MiXCR, with one record for every CDR3 protein. The sample records approximately 400,000 distinct CDR3 sequences, 25% being singletons. The sample comprised blood. Receptor source: a man in his fifties with Graves' hyperthyroidism. The CDR3 runs from the conserved cysteine through the conserved F or W. The order of the fields is CDR3 protein, CDR3 DNA, clone size, D gene, J gene, V gene. A D gene is named only where the DNA matches it firmly. Clone sizes are given selectively: once, few, many, or a class where the clone is expanded.

cdr3_aa: CASSDTSNTEAFF
cdr3_nt: TGTGCCAGTAGTGACACCTCGAACACTGAAGCTTTCTTT
clone_size: few
d_call: NA
j_call: TRBJ1-1
v_call: TRBV19

cdr3_aa: CATSPSQGAYEQYF
cdr3_nt: TGTGCCACCAGTCCTTCGCAGGGGGCTTACGAGCAGTACTTC
clone_size: NA
d_call: TRBD1
j_call: TRBJ2-7
v_call: TRBV24-1

cdr3_aa: CASSRSARGIGQPQYF
cdr3_nt: TGTGCCAGCAGTCGGTCCGCCAGGGGGATTGGTCAGCCCCAGTATTTT
clone_size: NA
d_call: TRBD1
j_call: TRBJ2-3
v_call: TRBV27

cdr3_aa: CASSHNPAAGGTDTQYF
cdr3_nt: TGTGCCAGCAGCCATAATCCTGCAGCGGGAGGGACAGATACGCAGTATTTT
clone_size: many
d_call: TRBD2
j_call: TRBJ2-3
v_call: TRBV3-1

cdr3_aa: CASSSSGRGRHNEQFF
cdr3_nt: TGTGCCAGCAGCTCAAGCGGGAGGGGCAGACACAATGAGCAGTTCTTC
clone_size: NA
d_call: TRBD2
j_call: TRBJ2-1
v_call: TRBV7-9

cdr3_aa: CASSEAQGLKNIQYF
cdr3_nt: TGTGCCAGCAGTGAAGCGCAGGGCCTCAAAAACATTCAGTACTTC
clone_size: few
d_call: NA
j_call: TRBJ2-4
v_call: TRBV6-1

cdr3_aa: CAISESMSGGEQYF
cdr3_nt: TGTGCCATCAGTGAGTCGATGTCGGGCGGCGAGCAGTACTTC
clone_size: NA
d_call: NA
j_call: TRBJ2-7
v_call: TRBV10-3

cdr3_aa: CASSPSTGPGEQYF
cdr3_nt: TGTGCTAGCAGCCCTAGTACAGGGCCAGGCGAGCAGTACTTC
clone_size: NA
d_call: NA
j_call: TRBJ2-7
v_call: TRBV7-7

cdr3_aa: CASSRDRSTDTQYF
cdr3_nt: TGTGCCAGCAGCCGGGACAGAAGCACAGATACGCAGTATTTT
clone_size: many
d_call: TRBD1
j_call: TRBJ2-3
v_call: TRBV12-3/TRBV12-4

cdr3_aa: CASSPRTEYGYTF
cdr3_nt: TGCGCCAGCAGCCCTCGGACAGAATATGGCTACACCTTC
clone_size: NA
d_call: NA
j_call: TRBJ1-2
v_call: TRBV4-1

cdr3_aa: CSVSDRHYGYTF
cdr3_nt: TGCAGTGTCAGTGACAGGCACTATGGCTACACCTTC
clone_size: NA
d_call: NA
j_call: TRBJ1-2
v_call: TRBV20-1

cdr3_aa: CSARDPSPPSTDTQYF
cdr3_nt: TGCAGTGCTAGAGACCCATCGCCCCCTAGCACAGATACGCAGTATTTT
clone_size: NA
d_call: NA
j_call: TRBJ2-3
v_call: TRBV20-1

cdr3_aa: CASSLDSRTQEQFF
cdr3_nt: TGTGCCAGCAGCTTAGATAGTCGAACTCAGGAGCAGTTCTTC
clone_size: NA
d_call: NA
j_call: TRBJ2-1
v_call: TRBV7-2

cdr3_aa: CSVEVDRAYEQYF
cdr3_nt: TGCAGCGTTGAAGTGGACAGGGCGTACGAGCAGTACTTC
clone_size: few
d_call: TRBD1
j_call: TRBJ2-7
v_call: TRBV29-1

cdr3_aa: CSAKRATGAEDTQYF
cdr3_nt: TGCAGTGCCAAGAGGGCCACGGGGGCCGAAGATACGCAGTATTTT
clone_size: few
d_call: NA
j_call: TRBJ2-3
v_call: TRBV20-1

cdr3_aa: CASSFSSGAQPQHF
cdr3_nt: TGCGCCAGCAGCTTTTCATCCGGAGCACAGCCCCAGCATTTT
clone_size: NA
d_call: NA
j_call: TRBJ1-5
v_call: TRBV5-1

cdr3_aa: CASSYANTEAFF
cdr3_nt: TGTGCCAGCAGTTACGCAAACACTGAAGCTTTCTTT
clone_size: many
d_call: NA
j_call: TRBJ1-1
v_call: TRBV6-2/TRBV6-3

cdr3_aa: CASSARDGAPYEQYF
cdr3_nt: TGTGCCAGCAGCGCCCGAGATGGGGCGCCCTACGAGCAGTACTTC
clone_size: NA
d_call: NA
j_call: TRBJ2-7
v_call: TRBV7-9

cdr3_aa: CAWSVRAARMETQYF
cdr3_nt: TGTGCCTGGAGTGTACGGGCAGCTCGAATGGAGACCCAGTACTTC
clone_size: few
d_call: NA
j_call: TRBJ2-5
v_call: TRBV30

cdr3_aa: CASSHLRQGSQPQHF
cdr3_nt: TGTGCCAGCAGCCACCTTCGGCAGGGGAGTCAGCCCCAGCATTTT
clone_size: few
d_call: NA
j_call: TRBJ1-5
v_call: TRBV12-3/TRBV12-4

cdr3_aa: CASSLTSGRGSYNEQFF
cdr3_nt: TGTGCCAGCAGCTTAACTAGCGGGAGGGGGTCCTACAATGAGCAGTTCTTC
clone_size: NA
d_call: TRBD2
j_call: TRBJ2-1
v_call: TRBV7-2

cdr3_aa: CASSKRAPSGTQYF
cdr3_nt: TGTGCCAGTAGTAAGAGGGCCCCCTCGGGGACCCAGTACTTC
clone_size: NA
d_call: NA
j_call: TRBJ2-5
v_call: TRBV19

cdr3_aa: CASRWASEKHMGYSNQPQHF
cdr3_nt: TGCGCCAGCAGATGGGCGTCGGAAAAACACATGGGCTATAGCAATCAGCCCCAGCATTTT
clone_size: NA
d_call: NA
j_call: TRBJ1-5
v_call: TRBV5-1

cdr3_aa: CASFGGALNTEAFF
cdr3_nt: TGTGCCAGCTTCGGGGGGGCACTGAACACTGAAGCTTTCTTT
clone_size: NA
d_call: NA
j_call: TRBJ1-1
v_call: TRBV25-1